Listed below are T cell receptor beta chains from one sample, sequenced in a study of early T cells in non-severe SARS-CoV-2 infection. TCRdb itself ran the 5' RACE reads through MiXCR, one entry per CDR3 protein. The table records about 97,000 distinct CDR3 sequences, 9.5% to 11% of them present only once. The sequencing here drew on whole blood, taken at baseline. Every receptor here comes from an adult who was a healthcare worker with PCR-confirmed SARS-CoV-2 infection or an uninfected control (not recorded which). Each CDR3 is given with its conserved first and last residue. A D gene is named only where the DNA matches it firmly. Size is stated for part of the rows, as once, few or many counts, or as a class when the clone is expanded.

CDR3 DNA	CDR3 protein	clone size	D gene	V gene	J gene
TGTGCCTGGAGTGCGGCAGGGGTTCAAAACATTCAGTACTTC	CAWSAAGVQNIQYF	many	NA	TRBV30	TRBJ2-4
TGTGCCAGCAGTTACAGCGGGGGGCTTGGAGATACGCAGTATTTT	CASSYSGGLGDTQYF	few	TRBD2	TRBV6-5	TRBJ2-3
TGTGCCTGGAGTGCCTTGAGGGAGCAGTACTTC	CAWSALREQYF	many	NA	TRBV30	TRBJ2-7
TGTGCCAGCACCCCGAACTACGAGCAGTACTTC	CASTPNYEQYF	many	NA	TRBV7-9	TRBJ2-7
TGTGCCAGCAGTGGAACCTGGGGGGCCTACAATGAGCAGTTCTTC	CASSGTWGAYNEQFF	NA	NA	TRBV6-1	TRBJ2-1
TGCAGTGCTAGAGATACTCGGAGTTGGGTGGGCGAGCAGTACTTC	CSARDTRSWVGEQYF	few	NA	TRBV20-1	TRBJ2-7
TGTGCCAGCCTCCTTGAGGGGCCAGATACGCAGTATTTT	CASLLEGPDTQYF	NA	NA	TRBV12-3/TRBV12-4	TRBJ2-3
TGTGCCAGCAGGACCCAAGAGACCCAGTACTTC	CASRTQETQYF	many	NA	TRBV3-1	TRBJ2-5
TGTGCCAGCACCGACCCCGGGACTAGCGCCCTAGGGTCCTACAATGAGCAGTTCTTC	CASTDPGTSALGSYNEQFF	NA	TRBD2	TRBV7-9	TRBJ2-1
TGCAGTGCTAGAGATTTGAGGAATTCACCCCTCCACTTT	CSARDLRNSPLHF	few	NA	TRBV20-1	TRBJ1-6
TGCGCCAGCAGTGAGTCCGGAGGCCTTAATCAGCCCCAGCATTTT	CASSESGGLNQPQHF	many	NA	TRBV10-1	TRBJ1-5
TGTGCCAGCAGCTACCGCAACGCCCCGGTGGGTGATACGCAGTATTTT	CASSYRNAPVGDTQYF	few	NA	TRBV7-2	TRBJ2-3
TGTGCCAGCAGCGTATTTGGGACAGGGGGCGAAGATACGCAGTATTTT	CASSVFGTGGEDTQYF	many	TRBD1	TRBV9	TRBJ2-3